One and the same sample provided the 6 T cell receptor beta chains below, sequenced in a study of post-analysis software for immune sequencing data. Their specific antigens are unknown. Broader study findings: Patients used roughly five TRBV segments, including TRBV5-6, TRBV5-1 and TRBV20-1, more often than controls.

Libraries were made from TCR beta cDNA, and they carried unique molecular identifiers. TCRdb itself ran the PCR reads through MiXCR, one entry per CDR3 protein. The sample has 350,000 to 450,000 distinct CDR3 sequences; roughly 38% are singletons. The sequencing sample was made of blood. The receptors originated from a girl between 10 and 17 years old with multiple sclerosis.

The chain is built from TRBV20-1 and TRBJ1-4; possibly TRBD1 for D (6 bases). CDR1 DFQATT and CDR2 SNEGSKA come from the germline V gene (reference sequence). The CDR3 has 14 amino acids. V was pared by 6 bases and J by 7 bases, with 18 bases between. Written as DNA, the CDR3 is TGCAGTGCGAGTCCCCCGGGGGCAGGTGAAAAACTGTTTTTT. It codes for CSASPPGAGEKLFF.

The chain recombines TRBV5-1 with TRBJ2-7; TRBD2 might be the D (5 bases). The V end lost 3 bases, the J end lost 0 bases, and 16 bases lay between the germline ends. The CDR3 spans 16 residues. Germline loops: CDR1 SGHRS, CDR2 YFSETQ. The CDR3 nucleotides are TGCGCCAGCAGCTCGGGGTACGCCCCGAGCTCCTACGAGCAGTACTTC. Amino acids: CASSSGYAPSSYEQYF.

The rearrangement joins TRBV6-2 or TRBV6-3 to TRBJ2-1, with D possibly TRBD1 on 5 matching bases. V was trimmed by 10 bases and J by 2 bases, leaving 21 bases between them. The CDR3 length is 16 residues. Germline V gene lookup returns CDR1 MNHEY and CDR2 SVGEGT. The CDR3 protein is CATLPGLTYPYNEQFF. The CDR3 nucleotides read TGTGCCACGCTTCCAGGGCTCACCTACCCCTACAATGAGCAGTTCTTC.

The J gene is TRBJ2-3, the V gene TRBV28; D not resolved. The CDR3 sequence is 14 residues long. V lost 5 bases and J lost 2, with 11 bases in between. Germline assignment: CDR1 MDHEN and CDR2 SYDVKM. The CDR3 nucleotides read TGTGCCAGCAGTCCATATCCAGACACAGATACGCAGTATTTT. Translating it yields CASSPYPDTDTQYF.

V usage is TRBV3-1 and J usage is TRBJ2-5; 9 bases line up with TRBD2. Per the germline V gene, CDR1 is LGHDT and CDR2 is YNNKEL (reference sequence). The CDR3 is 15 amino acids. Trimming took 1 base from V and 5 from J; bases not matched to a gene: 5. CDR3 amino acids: CASSQVSGGWETQYF. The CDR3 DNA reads TGTGCCAGCAGCCAAGTCAGCGGGGGGTGGGAGACCCAGTACTTC.

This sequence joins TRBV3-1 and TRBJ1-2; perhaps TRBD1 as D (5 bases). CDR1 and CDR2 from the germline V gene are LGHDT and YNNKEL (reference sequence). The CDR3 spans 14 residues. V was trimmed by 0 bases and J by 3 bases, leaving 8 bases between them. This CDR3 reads CASSQEWGDYGYTF. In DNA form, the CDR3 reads TGTGCCAGCAGCCAAGAGTGGGGGGACTATGGCTACACCTTC. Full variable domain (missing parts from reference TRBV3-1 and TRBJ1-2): DTAVSQTPKYLVTQMGNDKSIKCEQNLGHDTMYWYKQDSKKFLKIMFSYNNKELIINETVPNRFSPKSPDKAHLNLHINSLELGDSAVYFCASSQEWGDYGYTFGSGTRLTVV.